The next 15 T cell receptor beta chains were all read from a single sample in a study of OX40 agonist ivuxolimab in advanced cancers. Sequencing was performed with immunoSEQ multiplex PCR; in TCRdb, only in-frame clones are kept and a portion is missing. The sample contains 75,000 or so clones, roughly 80% of which appear only once. Material: CD4+ or CD8+ T cells sorted from blood, obtained in a trial of the OX40 agonist ivuxolimab. These TCRs come from an adult with an advanced solid tumor such as melanoma, head and neck, liver or kidney cancer.

V gene TRBV30 combines with J gene TRBJ2-3, with no clear D. The CDR3 runs to 13 residues. The ends were cut back, 0 bases at V and 5 bases at J, with 9 bases in the middle. Germline lookup yields CDR1 GTSNPN and CDR2 SVGIG (reference sequence). As DNA, the CDR3 is TGTGCCTGGAGTGTCCAACACAGAGATACGCAGTATTTT. Translating it yields CAWSVQHRDTQYF.

This clone was seen only a few times. This chain connects TRBV4-2 to TRBJ2-7; 10 bases map to TRBD2. Germline V gene sequence: CDR1 LGHNA, CDR2 YNFKEQ. Trimming removed 0 bases from V and 2 bases from J; junction bases left unmatched: 7. CDR3 length equals 17 residues. CDR3 DNA sequence: TGTGCCAGCAGCCAAGAACAACTAGCGGGGAGAACCTACGAGCAGTACTTC. Amino acids: CASSQEQLAGRTYEQYF.

The chain carries TRBV9 and TRBJ2-7; 8 nucleotides match TRBD1. CDR1 and CDR2 (germline): SGDLS, YYNGEE. V lost 3 bases and J lost 4; bases outside the gene matches: 12. CDR3 length: 16 amino acids. This CDR3 is CASSAFTGGERYEQYF. The CDR3 DNA is TGTGCCAGCAGCGCCTTCACAGGGGGAGAGAGGTACGAGCAGTACTTC.

The chain combines TRBV18 with TRBJ1-1; D gene ambiguous. This CDR3 has 13 amino acids. The V end was cut by 6 bases, the J end by 3 bases, with 11 bases between. Germline V gives CDR1 KGHSH, CDR2 LQKENI. CDR3 bases: TGTGCCAGCTCTCTCAGTTTATACACTGAAGCTTTCTTT. This gives the protein CASSLSLYTEAFF. Drawing the rest from reference TRBV18 and TRBJ1-1, the complete variable domain is NAGVMQNPRHLVRRRGQEARLRCSPMKGHSHVYWYRQLPEEGLKFMVYLQKENIIDESGMPKERFSAEFPKEGPSILRIQQVVRGDSAAYFCASSLSLYTEAFFGQGTRLTVV.

The CDR3 DNA follows: TGTGCCAGCAGCCCCGCCGGGACCCGACAAGAGACCCAGTACTTC. Its protein is CASSPAGTRQETQYF. The J gene is TRBJ2-5, the V gene TRBV7-2, with D perhaps given as TRBD1 or TRBD2 (5 bases each). V lost 5 bases and J lost 2, with 15 bases in between. Looked up from germline, CDR1 is SGHTA and CDR2 is FQGNSA. There are 15 residues in the CDR3.

By share, this clone counts as medium-sized (0.01 to 0.1%). CDR3 DNA: TGCGCCAGCAGCCAAGTAGCCGGGAGACGGGAGCAGTACTTC. Residues: CASSQVAGRREQYF. This chain connects TRBV4-1 to TRBJ2-7; possibly TRBD2 for D (6 bases). V lost 1 base and J lost 7, with 14 bases in between. Germline-derived CDR1 and CDR2 are MGHRA and YSYEKL. This CDR3 is 14 amino acids long.

The CDR3 is CASSDGRELDEQYF. For the CDR3, the DNA is TGTGCCAGCAGCGATGGGAGGGAATTGGACGAGCAGTACTTC. V gene TRBV5-6 combines with J gene TRBJ2-7; 7 bases map to TRBD2. The ends lost 4 bases at V and 5 bases at J; junction bases unmatched: 9. The CDR3 spans 14 residues. CDR1 SGHDT and CDR2 YYEEEE come from the germline V gene.

Remarks on this clone: Within the sample, other DNA sequences also encode this same CDR3. The chain uses TRBV7-2 and TRBJ1-2; no definite D call. V lost 0 bases and J 1 base, leaving 6 bases between the germline ends. Germline V lookup: CDR1 SGHTA, CDR2 FQGNSA. The CDR3 is 14 residues long. The CDR3 DNA follows: TGTGCCAGCAGCTTAGCTCCGGGTAACTATGGCTACACCTTC. It specifies CASSLAPGNYGYTF.

The J gene is TRBJ2-3, the V gene TRBV5-8; 8 positions agree with TRBD2. After removal of 3 bases from V and 4 bases from J, the junction contained 7 bases not matched to a gene. The CDR3 runs 15 residues. Germline V gene data show CDR1 as SGHTS and CDR2 as YDEGEE. For the CDR3, the DNA is TGTGCCAGCAGCTCGACCGGGACTAGAGCAGATACGCAGTATTTT. It translates to CASSSTGTRADTQYF.

The chain combines TRBV7-2 with TRBJ1-1; possibly TRBD1 for D (6 bases). V was clipped by 2 bases and J by 4 bases, with 8 bases between them. The CDR3 totals 13 residues. From germline, CDR1 is SGHTA and CDR2 FQGNSA. CDR3 in DNA: TGTGCCAGCAGCTTAACAGGGAGCACTGAAGCTTTCTTT. Encoded protein: CASSLTGSTEAFF.

The chain employs TRBV7-3 and TRBJ2-5; D ambiguous. From germline, CDR1 is SGHTA and CDR2 FQGTGA. CDR3 length: 16 residues. V lost 3 bases and J lost 0, with 14 bases in between. The chain's CDR3 is CASSFRRGPYQETQYF. The DNA of the CDR3 is TGTGCCAGCAGCTTCCGACGCGGCCCGTACCAAGAGACCCAGTACTTC.

This chain connects TRBV21-1 to TRBJ1-6; the table assigns TRBD1, which was not confirmed against the DNA. TRBV21-1 is noted as a pseudogene. This CDR3 has 19 amino acids. The CDR3 DNA reads TGTGCCAGCAGCGGTGCCGACAGGGATAACAGCTCCTATAATTCACCCCTCCACTTT. As protein: CASSGADRDNSSYNSPLHF.

In the case of this clone: One junction end disagrees with the germline gene, perhaps due to a read error. This sequence joins TRBV7-2 and TRBJ1-5; tentative D call: TRBD1 (5 bases). CDR1 SGHTA and CDR2 FQGNSA come from the germline V gene. This CDR3 is built from 13 residues. As DNA, the CDR3 is TGTGCCAGCAGCTTGAGAGGTTCGGGGGTCGTTAAATTT. Translating it yields CASSLRGSGVVKF.

This sequence joins TRBV2 and TRBJ1-1; a possible D gene is TRBD1 (6 bases). The CDR3 has 14 residues. The ends were cut back, 2 bases at V and 1 base at J, with 8 bases in the middle. Germline assignment: CDR1 SNHLY and CDR2 FYNNEI. The CDR3 DNA reads TGTGCCAGCAGTGAACCGACAGGGAACACTGAAGCTTTCTTT. Translating it yields CASSEPTGNTEAFF.

This CDR3 reads CASSVEGLGGNEQFF. The CDR3, as DNA: TGTGCCAGCAGCGTAGAGGGACTAGGAGGCAATGAGCAGTTCTTC. V gene TRBV9 combines with J gene TRBJ2-1, with 8 bases that match TRBD2. This CDR3 has 15 amino acids. V shed 0 bases, J shed 6 bases, and the junction held 5 bases outside the gene matches. Germline V CDR1 and CDR2: SGDLS, YYNGEE.